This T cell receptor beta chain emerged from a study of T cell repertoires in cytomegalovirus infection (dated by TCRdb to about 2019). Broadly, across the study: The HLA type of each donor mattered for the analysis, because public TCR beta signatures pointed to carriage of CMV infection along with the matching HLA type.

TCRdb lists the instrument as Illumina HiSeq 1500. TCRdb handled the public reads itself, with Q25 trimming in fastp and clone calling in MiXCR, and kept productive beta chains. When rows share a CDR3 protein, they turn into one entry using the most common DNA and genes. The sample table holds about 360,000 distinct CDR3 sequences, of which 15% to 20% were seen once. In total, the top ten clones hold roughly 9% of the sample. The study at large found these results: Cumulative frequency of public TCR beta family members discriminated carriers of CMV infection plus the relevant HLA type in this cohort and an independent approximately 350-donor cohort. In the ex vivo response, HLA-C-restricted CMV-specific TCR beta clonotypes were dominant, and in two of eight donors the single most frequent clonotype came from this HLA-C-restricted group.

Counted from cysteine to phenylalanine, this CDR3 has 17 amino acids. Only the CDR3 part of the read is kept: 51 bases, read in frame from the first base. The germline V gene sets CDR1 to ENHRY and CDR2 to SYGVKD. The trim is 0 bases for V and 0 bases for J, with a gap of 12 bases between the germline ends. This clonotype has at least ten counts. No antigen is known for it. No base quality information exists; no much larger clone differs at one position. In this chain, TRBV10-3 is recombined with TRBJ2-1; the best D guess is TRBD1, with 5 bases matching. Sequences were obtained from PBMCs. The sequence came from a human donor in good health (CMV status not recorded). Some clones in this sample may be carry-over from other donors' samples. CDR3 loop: CAISESQTVYSYNEQFF. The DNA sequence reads TGTGCCATCAGTGAGTCTCAGACAGTCTACTCCTACAATGAGCAGTTCTTC.